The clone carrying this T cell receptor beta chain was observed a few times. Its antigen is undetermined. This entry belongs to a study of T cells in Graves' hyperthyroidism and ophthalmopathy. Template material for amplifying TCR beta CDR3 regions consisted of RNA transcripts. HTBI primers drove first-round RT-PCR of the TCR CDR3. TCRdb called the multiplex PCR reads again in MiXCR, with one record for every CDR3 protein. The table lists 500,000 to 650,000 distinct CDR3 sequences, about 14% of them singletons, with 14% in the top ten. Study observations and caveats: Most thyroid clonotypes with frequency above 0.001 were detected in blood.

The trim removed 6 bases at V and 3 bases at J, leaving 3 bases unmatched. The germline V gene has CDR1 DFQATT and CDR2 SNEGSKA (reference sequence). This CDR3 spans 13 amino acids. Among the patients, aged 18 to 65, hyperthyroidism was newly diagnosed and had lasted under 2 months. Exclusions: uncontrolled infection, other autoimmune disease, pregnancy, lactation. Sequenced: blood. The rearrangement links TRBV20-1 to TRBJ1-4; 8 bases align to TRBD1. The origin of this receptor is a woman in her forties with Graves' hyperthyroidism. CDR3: CSAGQGSNEKLFF. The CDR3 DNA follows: TGCAGTGCAGGACAGGGTTCTAATGAAAAACTGTTTTTT.